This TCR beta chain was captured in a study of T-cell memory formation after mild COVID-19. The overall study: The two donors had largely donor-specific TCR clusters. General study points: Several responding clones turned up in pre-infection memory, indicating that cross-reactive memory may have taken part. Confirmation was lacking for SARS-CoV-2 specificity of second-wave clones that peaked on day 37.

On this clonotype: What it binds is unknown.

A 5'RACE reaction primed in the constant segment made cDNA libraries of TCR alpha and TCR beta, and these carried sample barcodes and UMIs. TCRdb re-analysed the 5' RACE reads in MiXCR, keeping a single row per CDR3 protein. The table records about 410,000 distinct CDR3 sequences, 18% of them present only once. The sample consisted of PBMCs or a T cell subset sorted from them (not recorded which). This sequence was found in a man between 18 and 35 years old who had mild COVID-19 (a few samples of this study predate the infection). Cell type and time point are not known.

CDR3 protein: CAISDLRLNTEAFF. DNA for the CDR3: TGTGCCATCAGTGATTTAAGACTGAACACTGAAGCTTTCTTT. The V and J genes are TRBV10-3 and TRBJ1-1; D is uncertain. The length of the CDR3 is 14 residues. Trimming shortened V by 3 bases and J by 0 bases, and 8 bases separated the two germline ends. Germline assignment: CDR1 ENHRY and CDR2 SYGVKD.